This T cell receptor (beta chain) was observed in a study of OX40 agonist ivuxolimab in advanced cancers. Patients who had autoimmune disease history or got systemic immunosuppression were left out. V lost 9 bases and J lost 1, with 12 bases in between. Per the germline V gene, CDR1 is SNHLY and CDR2 is FYNNEI. CDR3 length: 13 amino acids. The data were produced by immunoSEQ multiplex PCR, yet TCRdb's version contains in-frame clones alone and is incomplete. The sample lists around 65,000 clones; over 75% were seen once. The sample here was CD4+ or CD8+ T cells sorted from blood, taken in a trial of the OX40 agonist ivuxolimab. This sequence joins TRBV2 and TRBJ1-1; perhaps TRBD1 as D (6 bases). The sequence derives from an adult with an advanced solid tumor such as melanoma, head and neck, liver or kidney cancer. Here the CDR3 DNA reads TGTGCCAGAGTGGACAGAGGGAACACTGAAGCTTTCTTT. It yields the protein CARVDRGNTEAFF.